Following are 9 T cell receptor beta chains from one sample sequenced in a study of regulatory T cells in long-lasting Graves disease. CDR3 regions were amplified by Arm-PCR using iRepertoire HTBI primers to build TCR beta libraries. TCRdb called the multiplex PCR reads again in MiXCR, with one record for every CDR3 protein. The repertoire holds 500,000 to 700,000 distinct CDR3 sequences, with around 17% as singletons. Time point meaning: newly diagnosed GD, antithyroid drugs for less than 3 months. Scientists built the TCR library using RNA that was extracted from PBMCs. These same data were also listed under a study on T cells in Graves' hyperthyroidism and ophthalmopathy.

The sequencing used peripheral blood mononuclear cells (PBMCs), collected at new diagnosis, from a patient treated with antithyroid drugs. The source is a young woman with Graves disease.

In this sample, this clonotype turned up a few times. The V and J genes are TRBV7-9 and TRBJ2-1; TRBD2 agrees at 13 bases. There are 16 residues in the CDR3. With V trimmed by 2 bases and J by 8 bases, 6 bases remained unmatched. Per the germline V gene, CDR1 is SEHNR and CDR2 is FQNEAQ (reference sequence). As DNA, the CDR3 is TGTGCCAGCAGCTTAAGAGCCGGACTAGCGGGGGATGAGCAGTTCTTC. Translated: CASSLRAGLAGDEQFF. The variable domain in full, with the rest retrieved from reference TRBV7-9 and TRBJ2-1, is DTGVSQNPRHKITKRGQNVTFRCDPISEHNRLYWYRQTLGQGPEFLTYFQNEAQLEKSRLLSDRFSAERPKGSFSTLEIQRTEQGDSAMYLCASSLRAGLAGDEQFFGPGTRLTVL.

A few counts support this clonotype. This chain links TRBV5-1 with TRBJ1-1; D is uncertain. The CDR3 extends over 15 amino acids. CDR1 and CDR2 from the germline V gene are SGHRS and YFSETQ. The V and J ends lost 1 base and 2 bases respectively, with 12 bases between them. The CDR3 sequence: CASSLRSLPNTEAFF. For the CDR3, the DNA is TGCGCCAGCAGCTTGAGGTCCCTACCTAACACTGAAGCTTTCTTT.

The chain joins TRBV27 to TRBJ2-3; D is perhaps TRBD2 (6 bases). V was clipped by 9 bases and J by 4 bases, with 14 bases between them. The CDR3 sequence is 13 residues long. Germline assignment: CDR1 MNHEY and CDR2 SMNVEV (reference sequence). The CDR3 here is CASLPTSSDTQYF. CDR3 bases: TGTGCCAGTCTCCCGACTAGTTCAGATACGCAGTATTTT.

This clonotype was detected ten times or more. This chain uses TRBV6-1 with TRBJ1-4, with TRBD1 matching 7 bases. Germline lookup yields CDR1 MNHNS and CDR2 SASEGT. V trimming: 2 bases; J trimming: 0 bases; junction bases outside the gene matches: 6. This CDR3 contains 17 residues. DNA for the CDR3: TGTGCCAGCAGTGAATGGGACAGAGTTGCAACTAATGAAAAACTGTTTTTT. Its protein is CASSEWDRVATNEKLFF.

CDR3 sequence (DNA): TGTGCCAGCAGCCGAAGCGGGGATGCCTTCAATGAGCAGTTCTTC. Encoded protein: CASSRSGDAFNEQFF. This chain uses TRBV7-2 with TRBJ2-1, with 7 bases that match TRBD2. V was pared by 5 bases and J by 6 bases, with 10 bases of the junction left unmatched. CDR3 length: 15 residues. Per the germline V gene, CDR1 is SGHTA and CDR2 is FQGNSA.

This clonotype was detected a few times. The genes are TRBV28 and TRBJ2-5; no clear D. This CDR3 region has 15 residues. Trimming pared 4 bases from V and 5 bases from J, leaving 17 bases between. Germline V gives CDR1 MDHEN, CDR2 SYDVKM. This chain's CDR3 is CASSSPKSRAETQYF. The CDR3 DNA is TGTGCCAGCAGTTCACCAAAGTCTAGGGCGGAGACCCAGTACTTC.

The rearrangement joins TRBV5-1 to TRBJ2-1; a possible D gene is TRBD1 (6 bases). The CDR3 runs 14 residues. The V gene lost 4 bases and the J gene lost 9 bases, with 17 bases spanning the gap. Germline assignment: CDR1 SGHRS and CDR2 YFSETQ. CDR3: CASSPGQSSGEQFF. In DNA, the CDR3 is TGCGCCAGCAGCCCCGGACAGAGCAGTGGTGAGCAGTTCTTC.

In this sample, this clonotype turned up many times. The J gene is TRBJ2-1, the V gene TRBV7-6, with D perhaps TRBD2 (6 bases). Germline V lookup: CDR1 SGHVS, CDR2 FNYEAQ. This CDR3 has 17 residues. The V end lost 5 bases, the J end lost 0 bases, and 17 bases lay between the germline ends. This chain's CDR3 is CASSLVGGADSYNEQFF. The CDR3 DNA follows: TGTGCCAGCAGCCTCGTCGGGGGAGCGGACTCCTACAATGAGCAGTTCTTC.

As concerns this clonotype: A much larger clone differs by one base, so this may be a read error. A read error is likely, as this CDR3 ends without the conserved phenylalanine or tryptophan. The J gene is TRBJ1-5, the V gene TRBV5-1, with unresolved D. V was pared by 0 bases and J by 3 bases, with 4 bases between. The CDR3 totals 13 residues. Germline V gene data show CDR1 as SGHRS and CDR2 as YFSETQ. The CDR3 spells CASSLDANQPQHL. The CDR3, as DNA: TGCGCCAGCAGCTTGGACGCCAATCAGCCCCAGCATCTT.